The 9 T cell receptor beta chains in this list originate from one sample, sequenced in a study of T cell changes during pregnancy in multiple sclerosis. Using immunoSEQ multiplex PCR, the repertoire was profiled, and TCRdb retains in-frame clones only, with some absent. This table has around 69,000 clones, around 90% appearing once. This specimen was peripheral blood, taken in the second trimester of pregnancy. The receptors shown here come from a female donor in good health, enrolled as a control in a pregnancy study.

V and J are TRBV7-9 and TRBJ2-7; 9 nucleotides align to TRBD1. V lost 8 bases and J lost 8; bases outside the gene matches: 16. The CDR3 extends over 15 amino acids. CDR1 is SEHNR, CDR2 FQNEAQ, per germline (reference sequence). CDR3 nucleotide sequence: TGTGCCAGCGCGCGCGGGGACAGGGAGGGGTTGAAGCAGTACTTC. It is translated as CASARGDREGLKQYF.

The chain joins TRBV19 to TRBJ2-5; D perhaps matches TRBD2 (5 bases). Germline V CDR1 and CDR2: LNHDA, SQIVND (reference sequence). Trimming removed 5 bases from V and 4 bases from J, with 8 bases in between. CDR3 length equals 12 residues. In nucleotides, the CDR3 is TGTGCCAGTAGTCCCGGAGGAGAGACCCAGTACTTC. The encoded protein is CASSPGGETQYF.

CDR3 residues: CASSLGGLPEQYF. The DNA for the CDR3 is TGTGCCAGCAGCTTAGGGGGACTACCCGAGCAGTACTTC. J is TRBJ2-7 and V is TRBV7-9, with 7 bases identical to TRBD2. Unmatched junction bases numbered 3, after V lost 1 base and J lost 6 bases. The germline gives CDR1 SEHNR, CDR2 FQNEAQ (reference sequence). This CDR3 contains 13 residues.

This rearrangement joins TRBV28 to TRBJ1-1, with D tentatively TRBD1 (5 bases). Trimming left V 2 bases short and J 11 bases short, with 12 bases between. CDR1 is MDHEN and CDR2 is SYDVKM in the germline V gene. The CDR3 contains 12 residues. The CDR3 DNA reads TGTGCCAGCAGTTTAAGGGTCGGGGGTGCTTTCTTT. It specifies CASSLRVGGAFF.

For the CDR3, the DNA is TGTGCCAGCAGCTTAGGGGGCGCGAACACTGAAGCTTTCTTT. Translating gives CASSLGGANTEAFF. V is TRBV7-2 and J is TRBJ1-1; weak D call: TRBD1 (5 bases). Between the trimmed V and J ends, which lost 1 base and 1 base, there was a span of 7 bases. Germline CDR1 is SGHTA and CDR2 is FQGNSA. This CDR3 is 14 amino acids long. Full variable domain (rest looked up from reference TRBV7-2 and TRBJ1-1): GAGVSQSPSNKVTEKGKDVELRCDPISGHTALYWYRQSLGQGLEFLIYFQGNSAPDKSGLPSDRFSAERTGGSVSTLTIQRTQQEDSAVYLCASSLGGANTEAFFGQGTRLTVV.

The chain employs TRBV5-4 and TRBJ2-2, with a tentative D call TRBD1 (6 bases). Germline CDR1 and CDR2: SGHNT and YYREEE (reference sequence). The germline V and J ends were trimmed by 5 bases and 4 bases, with 9 bases remaining between them. This CDR3 region has 13 residues. This CDR3 is CASSSGVTGELFF. CDR3 sequence (DNA): TGTGCCAGCAGTTCAGGGGTCACCGGGGAGCTGTTTTTT.

There are a few counts of this clone. The CDR3 DNA is TGTGCCAGCAGACGCACAGGGGAGATGGACGAGCAGTACTTC. The encoded protein is CASRRTGEMDEQYF. The rearrangement links TRBV14 to TRBJ2-7; 7 nucleotides agree with TRBD1. The CDR3 contains 14 residues. Trimming at V came to 6 bases and at J to 5 bases, leaving 10 bases not matched to a gene. The germline CDR1 and CDR2 sequences are SGHDN and FVKESK.

The chain combines TRBV19 with TRBJ1-6; TRBD1 might be the D (5 bases). The CDR3 contains 13 residues. CDR1 and CDR2 (germline): LNHDA, SQIVND (reference sequence). Trimming left V 6 bases short and J 7 bases short, with 10 bases between. The CDR3 loop is CASRVQGNSPLHF. The CDR3 bases are TGTGCCAGTAGGGTCCAGGGAAATTCACCCCTCCACTTT.

V and J are TRBV9 and TRBJ2-7, with TRBD2 matching 7 bases. The CDR3 extends over 15 amino acids. The J segment lost 1 base and the V segment lost 0 bases, leaving 4 bases of the junction unmatched. Germline-derived CDR1 and CDR2 are SGDLS and YYNGEE. The CDR3 DNA is TGTGCCAGCAGCGTAGCGGCAGCGGGGTCCTACGAGCAGTACTTC. Translation: CASSVAAAGSYEQYF.